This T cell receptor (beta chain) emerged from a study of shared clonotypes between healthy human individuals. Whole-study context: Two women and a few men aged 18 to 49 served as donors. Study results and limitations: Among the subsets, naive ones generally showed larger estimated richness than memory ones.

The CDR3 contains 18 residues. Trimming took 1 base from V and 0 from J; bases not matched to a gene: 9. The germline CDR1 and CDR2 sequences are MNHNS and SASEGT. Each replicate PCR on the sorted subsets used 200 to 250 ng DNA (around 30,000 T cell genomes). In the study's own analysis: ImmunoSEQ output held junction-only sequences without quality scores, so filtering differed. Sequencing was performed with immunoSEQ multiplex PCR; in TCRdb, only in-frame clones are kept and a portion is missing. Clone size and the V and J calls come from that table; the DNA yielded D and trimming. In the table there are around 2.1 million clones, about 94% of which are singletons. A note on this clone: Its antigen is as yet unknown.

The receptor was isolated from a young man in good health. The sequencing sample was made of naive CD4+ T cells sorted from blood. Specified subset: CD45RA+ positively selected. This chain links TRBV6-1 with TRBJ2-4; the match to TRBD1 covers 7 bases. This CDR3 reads CASSEVGGQAIAKNIQYF. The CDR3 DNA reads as TGTGCCAGCAGTGAAGTCGGAGGACAGGCGATAGCCAAAAACATTCAGTACTTC.